The following is a TCR beta chain sequence with its context. The method was immunoSEQ multiplex PCR; TCRdb's version includes in-frame clones alone and lacks a portion of them. The sample carries 50,000 or so clones, 85% recorded once. The data originate from a study of blood T cell repertoires in COVID-19. About the study: PBMCs, B-cell-depleted T cells, or T cells provided the cDNA or gDNA that made up the material.

This CDR3 has 17 residues. This TCR came from a man aged 40-50 years with active COVID-19. The specimen sequenced was peripheral blood. The rearrangement uses TRBV21-1 and TRBJ1-2; TRBD1, as called in the table, went unchecked against the DNA. TRBV21-1 is assigned pseudogene status. The CDR3 is CASSKVGPGQGPIRYTF. CDR3 sequence (DNA): TGTGCCAGCAGCAAAGTGGGTCCCGGACAGGGCCCAATACGCTACACCTTC.